This is a list of T cell receptor beta chains from one sample in a study of blood T cell repertoires in COVID-19. Libraries were prepared by immunoSEQ multiplex PCR; TCRdb keeps only in-frame clonotypes and omits some of them. The data show fewer than 250,000 clones, 80% seen once. The sample was peripheral blood. The receptors were gathered from a man aged 60 to 75 with acute or convalescent COVID-19. The CDR3 runs from the conserved cysteine through the conserved F or W. Each record gives: V gene, D gene, J gene, clone size, CDR3 DNA, CDR3 protein. The D gene is left open where the match is weak. Clone size is not always given. Where it is, it says once, few, many or a class for expanded clones.

>TRBV5-1|-|TRBJ2-3|-
TGCGCCAGCAGCTTAATGAACCCTCATGGAGGGGATACGCAGTATTTT
CASSLMNPHGGDTQYF
>TRBV2|-|TRBJ2-1|-
TGTGCCAGCAGTGATGGCGGGACGAATGAGCAGTTCTTC
CASSDGGTNEQFF
>TRBV15|TRBD2|TRBJ2-3|medium-sized
TGTGCCACCAGCCTAGCGGGAGAACCCACAGATACGCAGTATTTT
CATSLAGEPTDTQYF
>TRBV19|-|TRBJ2-1|-
TGTGCCAGTAGTACACAGGGCCATGAGCAGTTCTTC
CASSTQGHEQFF
>TRBV19|-|TRBJ2-7|-
TGTGCCAGTTCCCCTGGGGCAGTCCCCTACGAGCAGTACTTC
CASSPGAVPYEQYF
>TRBV5-1|TRBD1|TRBJ2-1|-
TGCGCCAGCAGCTCCCGGGACAGGATTAACAATGAGCAGTTCTTC
CASSSRDRINNEQFF
>TRBV7-9|TRBD1|TRBJ2-7|few
TGTGCCAGCAGCTTATCGGCAGACAGGGTGGGGCAGTACTTC
CASSLSADRVGQYF
>TRBV5-1|-|TRBJ1-1|-
TGCGCCAGCAGGGTAGAGGTGTCTGAAGCTTTCTTT
CASRVEVSEAFF
>TRBV4-3|TRBD1|TRBJ1-1|-
TGCGCCAGCAGCCAGAACAGGGGCACTGAAGCTTTCTTT
CASSQNRGTEAFF
>TRBV10-2|-|TRBJ2-1|-
TGCGCCAGCAGTGAGGACTATAGGGGGAGCTCCTACAATGAGCAGTTCTTC
CASSEDYRGSSYNEQFF
>TRBV4-1|TRBD2|TRBJ2-7|-
TGCGCCAGCAGCCAGGCGCTGAGACTAGCGGGATCCTACGAGCAGTACTTC
CASSQALRLAGSYEQYF
>TRBV4-2|TRBD2|TRBJ2-3|-
TGTGCCAGCAGCCAAGAGCGGCTCGGGACTAGCGGGGATACGCAGTATTTT
CASSQERLGTSGDTQYF
>TRBV7-2|-|TRBJ2-7|-
TGTGCCAGCAGCCCAAGCCCCGGCGGGTACGAGCAGTACTTC
CASSPSPGGYEQYF
>TRBV6-1|TRBD1|TRBJ1-2|-
TGTGCCAGCAGTGAATGGACAGGGGATGGCTACACCTTC
CASSEWTGDGYTF
>TRBV10-1|TRBD1|TRBJ2-7|-
TGCGCCAGCAGCCAAATGGACAGGGGCCACGAGCAGTACTTC
CASSQMDRGHEQYF
>TRBV6-2/TRBV6-3|TRBD1|TRBJ1-1|-
TGTGCCAGCAGTCTAAGACAGGGAAGCACTGAAGCTTTCTTT
CASSLRQGSTEAFF
>TRBV4-1|TRBD1|TRBJ1-4|-
TGCGCCAGCAGCCAAAACGAGGCAGGGGGTGGTAATGAAAAACTGTTTTTT
CASSQNEAGGGNEKLFF
>TRBV6-2/TRBV6-3|-|TRBJ1-5|-
TGTGCCAGCAGCCCACCACTAGATAGCAATCAGCCCCAGCATTTT
CASSPPLDSNQPQHF
>TRBV24-1|-|TRBJ1-2|-
TGTGCCACCAGTGATCCCCTCGGCGGGGTCAACTATGGCTACACCTTC
CATSDPLGGVNYGYTF
>TRBV6-5|-|TRBJ1-2|once
TGTGCCAGCAGTTACTCGAGCGGGGGCGGCTATGGCTACACCTTC
CASSYSSGGGYGYTF
>TRBV2|TRBD1|TRBJ1-6|few
TGTGCCAGCAGTGACAGGGGGTTAGATAATTCACCCCTCCACTTT
CASSDRGLDNSPLHF
>TRBV5-6|-|TRBJ1-3|-
TGTGCCAGCAGCTGGGGGGTTGGAAGCTCTGGAAACACCATATATTTT
CASSWGVGSSGNTIYF
>TRBV4-1|-|TRBJ2-7|-
TGCGCCAGCAGCGGACCACAGGGTTCCGGCTACGAGCAGTACTTC
CASSGPQGSGYEQYF
>TRBV6-6|-|TRBJ1-5|few
TGTGCCAGCAGTTACGCGGTGGATAGCAATCAGCCCCAGCATTTT
CASSYAVDSNQPQHF